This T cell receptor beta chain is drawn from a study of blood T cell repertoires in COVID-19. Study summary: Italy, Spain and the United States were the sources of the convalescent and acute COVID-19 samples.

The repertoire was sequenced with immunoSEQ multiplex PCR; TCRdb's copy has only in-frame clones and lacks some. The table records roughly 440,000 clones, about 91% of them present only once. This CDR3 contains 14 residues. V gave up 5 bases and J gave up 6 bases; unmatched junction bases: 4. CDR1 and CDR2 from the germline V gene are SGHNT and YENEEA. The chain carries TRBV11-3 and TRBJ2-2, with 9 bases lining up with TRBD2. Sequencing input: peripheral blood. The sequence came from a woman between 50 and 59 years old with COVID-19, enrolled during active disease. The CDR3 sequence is CASSPQREAGELFF. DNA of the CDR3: TGTGCCAGCAGCCCGCAGCGGGAGGCCGGGGAGCTGTTTTTT.